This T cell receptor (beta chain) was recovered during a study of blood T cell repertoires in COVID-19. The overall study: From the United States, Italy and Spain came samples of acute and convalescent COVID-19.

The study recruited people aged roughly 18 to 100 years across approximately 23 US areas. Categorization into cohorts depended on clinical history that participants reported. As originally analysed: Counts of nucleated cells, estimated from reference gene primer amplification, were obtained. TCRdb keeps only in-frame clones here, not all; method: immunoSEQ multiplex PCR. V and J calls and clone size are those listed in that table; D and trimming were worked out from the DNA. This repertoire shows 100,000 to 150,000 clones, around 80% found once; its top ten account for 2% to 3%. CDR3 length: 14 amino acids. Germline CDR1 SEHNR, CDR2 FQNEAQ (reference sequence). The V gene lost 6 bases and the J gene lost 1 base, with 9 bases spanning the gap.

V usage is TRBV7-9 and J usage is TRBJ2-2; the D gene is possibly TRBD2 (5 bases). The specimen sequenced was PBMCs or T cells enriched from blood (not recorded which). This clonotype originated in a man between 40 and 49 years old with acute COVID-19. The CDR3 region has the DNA TGTGCCAGCAGTCGGACTTTGAACACCGGGGAGCTGTTTTTT. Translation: CASSRTLNTGELFF.